This T cell receptor beta chain was recovered during a study of cytomegalovirus exposure and HLA in healthy donors. Study at large: Some 85 million unique TCRs from HLA-typed donors were held in an early data release. Study-wide points: Accurate HLA-A and HLA-B prediction from TCR beta sequences was reported for most subjects. DRB1 had the most TCR associations and HLA-C the fewest, a later analysis found, with rates varying by HLA locus.

There were likely unrecorded immune exposures, though donors were nominally healthy when sampled. Details on this clone: Its antigen remains unknown.

PCR involved 60 Vbeta and 13 Jbeta primers. Method: immunoSEQ multiplex PCR; TCRdb's copy keeps in-frame clones and lacks some. This sample has around 180,000 clones, with roughly 80% found just once. This sequence originates from a boy between 5 and 17 years old in good health and CMV-seronegative. Sequenced material: PBMCs.

Here the CDR3 reads CASSKVGLRDYEQYF. The CDR3 coding sequence is TGTGCCAGCAGCAAAGTGGGACTACGAGACTACGAGCAGTACTTC. The chain combines TRBV21-1 with TRBJ2-7; the table's TRBD2 call for D was not verified on the DNA. TRBV21-1 is annotated as a pseudogene. The length of the CDR3 is 15 residues.